A single sample gave rise to the 21 T cell receptor beta chains below, sequenced in a study of blood T cells in healthy people across ages. Next came a second PCR, run for roughly 7 to 12 cycles, which used a sample-barcoded 5' primer along with a J-beta primer mix. TCRdb reprocessed the 5' RACE reads via MiXCR and lists one record per CDR3 protein. The sample holds 1.8 million or so distinct CDR3 sequences, around 40% seen once. Sequencing was done on a sample of blood. The receptors here all came from a human donor in good health.

V gene TRBV2 combines with J gene TRBJ1-2; D gene ambiguous. Trimming cost V 0 bases and J 3 bases, with 2 bases left between them. The CDR3 covers 12 residues. CDR1 is SNHLY and CDR2 is FYNNEI in the germline V gene. The CDR3 spells CASSEADYGYTF. CDR3 in DNA: TGTGCCAGCAGTGAAGCGGACTATGGCTACACCTTC.

This clonotype has a handful of counts. The chain combines TRBV4-2 with TRBJ2-5, with 7 bases lining up with TRBD2. Germline CDR1 reads LGHNA; CDR2 reads YNFKEQ. The CDR3 has 14 residues. With 1 base clipped from V and 11 bases from J, the junction kept 10 bases outside the gene matches. The CDR3 protein is CASSQVLKRREQYF. CDR3 in DNA: TGTGCCAGCAGCCAAGTTCTTAAAAGGCGGGAGCAGTACTTC.

This clonotype was picked up a small number of times. The chain couples TRBV7-6 to TRBJ1-2, with D uncertain. V was shortened by 5 bases and J by 8 bases, with 18 bases between the two germline ends. Germline V gene sequence: CDR1 SGHVS, CDR2 FNYEAQ. The CDR3 runs 14 residues. The chain's CDR3 is CASSPGEGGLGYTF. CDR3 in DNA: TGTGCCAGCAGCCCCGGGGAGGGCGGATTAGGCTACACCTTC. Variable domain in full (rest from reference TRBV7-6 and TRBJ1-2): GAGVSQSPRYKVTKRGQDVALRCDPISGHVSLYWYRQALGQGPEFLTYFNYEAQQDKSGLPNDRFSAERPEGSISTLTIQRTEQRDSAMYRCASSPGEGGLGYTFGSGTRLTVV.

This clonotype came up a few times. V is TRBV7-2 and J is TRBJ2-6, with 7 bases that match TRBD1. The ends lost 7 bases at V and 3 bases at J; junction bases unmatched: 12. The CDR3 sequence is 17 residues long. Per germline, CDR1 SGHTA and CDR2 FQGNSA. This chain's CDR3 is CASTPDRELGGANVLTF. The CDR3 DNA reads TGTGCCAGCACCCCAGACAGGGAACTAGGTGGGGCCAACGTCCTGACTTTC.

The rearrangement links TRBV4-3 to TRBJ1-3; D is undetermined. CDR3 length: 15 amino acids. CDR1 is LGHNA, CDR2 YSLEER, per germline. V lost 0 bases and J 6 bases, leaving 12 bases between the germline ends. In DNA, the CDR3 is TGCGCCAGCAGCCAAGAGAGAGTTACCGAAAACACCATATATTTT. Amino acid sequence: CASSQERVTENTIYF.

In its sample, this clonotype was seen a few times. V gene TRBV20-1 combines with J gene TRBJ2-5, with a weak D call TRBD1 (5 bases). The V gene lost 6 bases and the J gene lost 2 bases, with 16 bases spanning the gap. CDR1 is DFQATT and CDR2 is SNEGSKA in the germline V gene (reference sequence). The CDR3 runs 14 residues. The CDR3 DNA sequence: TGCAGTGCCTTCAGGGCCGGCGCTCAAGAGACCCAGTACTTC. This translates into CSAFRAGAQETQYF.

This chain connects TRBV7-6 to TRBJ2-1; 7 positions match TRBD2. V lost 1 base and J lost 8; bases outside the gene matches: 5. The germline gives CDR1 SGHVS, CDR2 FNYEAQ. CDR3 size: 14 residues. CDR3 DNA: TGTGCCAGCAGCTTAGTGGGAGGGACGGATGAGCAGTTCTTC. Translation gives CASSLVGGTDEQFF. The full variable domain, rest sourced from reference TRBV7-6 and TRBJ2-1, is GAGVSQSPRYKVTKRGQDVALRCDPISGHVSLYWYRQALGQGPEFLTYFNYEAQQDKSGLPNDRFSAERPEGSISTLTIQRTEQRDSAMYRCASSLVGGTDEQFFGPGTRLTVL.

This clonotype was seen at least ten times. This chain connects TRBV7-2 to TRBJ2-5; D gene unclear. The CDR3 totals 13 residues. V was trimmed by 5 bases and J by 0 bases, leaving 7 bases between them. Germline CDR1 is SGHTA and CDR2 is FQGNSA. CDR3 loop: CASSRTNQETQYF. The CDR3 bases are TGTGCCAGCAGCAGGACCAACCAAGAGACCCAGTACTTC. The variable domain in full, completed from reference TRBV7-2 and TRBJ2-5, reads GAGVSQSPSNKVTEKGKDVELRCDPISGHTALYWYRQSLGQGLEFLIYFQGNSAPDKSGLPSDRFSAERTGGSVSTLTIQRTQQEDSAVYLCASSRTNQETQYFGPGTRLLVL.

This clonotype was recorded a few times. The genes are TRBV7-7 and TRBJ2-3; D unclear. The CDR3 spans 13 residues. Germline-derived CDR1 and CDR2 are SSHAT and FNYEAQ (reference sequence). Trimming cost V 0 bases and J 10 bases, with 11 bases left between them. CDR3 DNA: TGTGCCAGCAGCTTAGCCCCCTTCAGATCGCAGTATTTT. Its translation is CASSLAPFRSQYF.

The chain has TRBV5-1 and TRBJ1-4, with D possibly matching TRBD1 (6 bases). Germline V gives CDR1 SGHRS, CDR2 YFSETQ. Trimming cost V 4 bases and J 7 bases, with 17 bases left between them. This CDR3 has 15 amino acids. CDR3 in amino acids: CASSAQGLRGEKLFF. Here the CDR3 DNA reads TGCGCCAGCAGCGCTCAGGGGCTCCGGGGTGAAAAACTGTTTTTT. Supplemented by reference TRBV5-1 and TRBJ1-4, the full variable domain reads KAGVTQTPRYLIKTRGQQVTLSCSPISGHRSVSWYQQTPGQGLQFLFEYFSETQRNKGNFPGRFSGRQFSNSRSEMNVSTLELGDSALYLCASSAQGLRGEKLFFGSGTQLSVL.

This clonotype was seen more than once but under ten times. The CDR3 DNA is TGCAGCGTTGAAGGGTTGAAAGACACAGATACGCAGTATTTT. Translation gives CSVEGLKDTDTQYF. The chain combines TRBV29-1 with TRBJ2-3, with D unresolved. The CDR3 is 14 amino acids. Deletions cut 1 base from V and 2 bases from J, with 10 bases between. CDR1 is SQVTM and CDR2 is ANQGSEA in the germline V gene.

To note about this clonotype: This may be a read error, as it is one base from a much larger clone. The chain uses TRBV6-5 and TRBJ2-7, with D maybe TRBD1 (6 bases). This CDR3 region has 14 residues. Per germline, CDR1 MNHEY and CDR2 SVGAGI. In nucleotides, the CDR3 is TGTGCCGGCAGACGGGCAGGGGACCTTTACGAGCAGTACTTC. Translating it yields CAGRRAGDLYEQYF.

This clonotype was detected a few times. This CDR3 is CASSLVFTDTQYF. As DNA, the CDR3 is TGTGCCAGCAGCTTAGTCTTCACAGATACGCAGTATTTT. The chain employs TRBV7-2 and TRBJ2-3; D call uncertain. The CDR3 runs 13 residues. Germline V lookup: CDR1 SGHTA, CDR2 FQGNSA. Trimming shortened V by 1 base and J by 2 bases, and 4 bases separated the two germline ends.

In its sample, this clonotype was seen many times. The chain recombines TRBV29-1 with TRBJ1-2; D might be TRBD1 (6 bases). Per the germline V gene, CDR1 is SQVTM and CDR2 is ANQGSEA. CDR3 length equals 12 residues. V gave up 1 base and J gave up 6 bases, with 9 bases separating them. Written as DNA, the CDR3 is TGCAGCGTTGAAGCAAACAGGGATGGCTACACCTTC. This translates into CSVEANRDGYTF.

The V and J genes are TRBV6-1 and TRBJ2-3; D perhaps matches TRBD2 (6 bases). Germline CDR1 is MNHNS and CDR2 is SASEGT. The length of the CDR3 is 12 residues. With 7 bases removed from V and 6 bases from J, the gap between germline ends came to 11 bases. In nucleotides, the CDR3 is TGTGCCAGCAACGGGGGATACGATACGCAGTATTTT. Protein: CASNGGYDTQYF.

CDR3 DNA sequence: TGCAGCGTTGCGGCGGGGGGGCCAGAGACCCAGTTCTTC. It codes for CSVAAGGPETQFF. This rearrangement joins TRBV29-1 to TRBJ2-5, with TRBD2 matching over 9 bases. The end of the DNA fits TRBJ2-1 better, so the J call may be wrong. The CDR3 length is 13 residues. Germline assignment: CDR1 SQVTM and CDR2 ANQGSEA.

This clonotype occurred a few times. This sequence joins TRBV5-1 and TRBJ1-2, with 8 bases aligning to TRBD1. Unmatched junction bases numbered 6, after V lost 1 base and J lost 4 bases. CDR1 SGHRS and CDR2 YFSETQ come from the germline V gene. The CDR3 length is 15 residues. CDR3 in DNA: TGCGCCAGCAGCTTGACCAGGGGGCAAGGCTATGGCTACACCTTC. Amino acid sequence: CASSLTRGQGYGYTF.

This clonotype was seen more than once but under ten times. The chain carries TRBV29-1 and TRBJ2-3; 8 bases align to TRBD1. Germline loops: CDR1 SQVTM, CDR2 ANQGSEA. The CDR3 is 14 residues long. The J segment lost 2 bases and the V segment lost 6 bases, leaving 7 bases of the junction unmatched. The DNA of the CDR3 is TGCAGCGTCCGACAGGGGTTATACACAGATACGCAGTATTTT. Translation gives CSVRQGLYTDTQYF.

The chain employs TRBV20-1 and TRBJ2-3; 14 positions agree with TRBD2. Per the germline V gene, CDR1 is DFQATT and CDR2 is SNEGSKA (reference sequence). V lost 5 bases, J lost 1 base, and 5 bases stayed unmatched. This CDR3 is 16 amino acids long. CDR3 amino acids: CSAPLGLAGGTDTQYF. CDR3 bases: TGCAGTGCTCCCCTGGGACTAGCGGGGGGCACAGATACGCAGTATTTT.

This chain uses TRBV5-1 with TRBJ2-5; 9 bases match TRBD1. With 0 bases clipped from V and 3 bases from J, the junction kept 3 bases outside the gene matches. The CDR3 consists of 15 residues. Per germline, CDR1 SGHRS and CDR2 YFSETQ. The CDR3 DNA reads as TGCGCCAGCAGCTTGGCTTGGGACAGGGAAGAGACCCAGTACTTC. Encoded protein: CASSLAWDREETQYF.

This clonotype has just a few counts. This chain connects TRBV28 to TRBJ2-7, with 7 bases fitting TRBD2. The CDR3 contains 13 residues. With V trimmed by 5 bases and J by 2 bases, 3 bases remained unmatched. Germline assignment: CDR1 MDHEN and CDR2 SYDVKM. The CDR3 nucleotides are TGTGCCAGCAGTAAACTAGCGACCTACGAGCAGTACTTC. Amino acids: CASSKLATYEQYF.